What follows is one T cell receptor beta chain and its context. Enrollees, about 18 to 89 years old, lived in 24 US areas. Participants had their cohort set by participant-reported clinical history. For recovered donors of Cohort 3, there were two negative PCRs, clearance, or symptom resolution. This sample is drawn from a study of blood T cell repertoires in COVID-19. Whole-study context: The cDNA or gDNA used as material had been derived from T cells, B-cell-depleted T cells, or PBMCs.

CDR3 length: 16 residues. Trimming pared 4 bases from V and 8 bases from J, leaving 23 bases between. From germline, CDR1 is SGHDN and CDR2 FVKESK. Libraries were prepared by immunoSEQ multiplex PCR; TCRdb keeps only in-frame clonotypes and omits some of them. The sample consists of 190,000 or so clones, about 85% of them appearing once. Source material: PBMCs or T cells enriched from blood (not recorded which). J is TRBJ1-2 and V is TRBV14, with D hard to call. The receptor comes from a man in his forties or fifties who had recovered from COVID-19. The CDR3 here is CASSPVFVQWVEGYTF. The CDR3 DNA is TGTGCCAGCAGCCCAGTCTTTGTACAGTGGGTCGAGGGCTACACCTTC.